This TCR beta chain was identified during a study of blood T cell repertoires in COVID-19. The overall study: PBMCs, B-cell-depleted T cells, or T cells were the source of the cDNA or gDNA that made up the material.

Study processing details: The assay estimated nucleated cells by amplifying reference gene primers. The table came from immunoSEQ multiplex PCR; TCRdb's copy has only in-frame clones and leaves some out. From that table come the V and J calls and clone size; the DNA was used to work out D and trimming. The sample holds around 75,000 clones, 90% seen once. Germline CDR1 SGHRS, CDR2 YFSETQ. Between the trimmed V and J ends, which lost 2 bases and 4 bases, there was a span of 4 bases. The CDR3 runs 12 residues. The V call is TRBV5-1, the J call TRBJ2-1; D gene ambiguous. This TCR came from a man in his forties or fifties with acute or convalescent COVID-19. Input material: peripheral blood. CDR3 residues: CASSLLYNEQFF. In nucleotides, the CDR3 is TGCGCCAGCAGCTTACTTTACAATGAGCAGTTCTTC.